This section outlines one T cell receptor (beta chain) sequence together with its context. These data are taken from a study of T cell responses to AZD1222 COVID-19 vaccine. Profiling relied on immunoSEQ multiplex PCR, and the TCRdb table lists in-frame clones only, not all of them. The sample consists of about 96,000 clones, around 89% of them appearing once. The CDR3 has 14 residues. The germline V and J ends were trimmed by 5 bases and 9 bases, with 17 bases remaining between them. From germline, CDR1 is LNHDA and CDR2 SQIVND (reference sequence). The chain is built from TRBV19 and TRBJ1-5; D remains unclear. The source material was peripheral blood, sampled on day 0 of AZD1222 vaccination. This TCR derives from an adult in good health. The CDR3 reads CASSPGPILGPQHF. CDR3 coding DNA: TGTGCCAGTAGTCCCGGTCCAATTCTGGGGCCCCAGCATTTT.